Given below is one TCR beta chain in context. As yet, its antigen is unknown. These data belong to a study of shared clonotypes between healthy human individuals. About the research overall: The study used three CD4 naive, three CD4 memory, two CD8 naive and one CD8 memory plate per donor.

The method was immunoSEQ multiplex PCR; TCRdb's version includes in-frame clones alone and lacks a portion of them. The data hold more than 900,000 clones, with approximately 78% observed a single time. Study results and caveats: Memory subsets generally showed lower estimated richness than naive subsets. Tissues were not sampled, only blood, and their repertoires likely differ.

Looked up from germline, CDR1 is SGHTA and CDR2 is FQGNSA. The CDR3 contains 17 residues. V dropped 4 bases and J dropped 5 bases, with 22 bases sitting between them. This receptor was identified in a man between 18 and 29 years old in good health. Some clones in this sample may be carry-over from other donors' samples. The chain links TRBV7-2 to TRBJ2-3, with TRBD2 as a possible D gene (5 bases). Sequencing used memory CD4+ T cells from PBMCs. Subset described: CD45RA-negative fraction. The CDR3 coding sequence is TGTGCCAGCAGCTCAGCCTATGGCAGCGGCCCAGGAGATACGCAGTATTTT. Its translation is CASSSAYGSGPGDTQYF.